This T cell receptor (beta chain) was sequenced for a study of PD-1 blockade in classical Hodgkin lymphoma. Findings of the study overall: Baseline diversity resembling that of newly diagnosed patients was seen in complete responders. TCR diversity at baseline was reported to be reduced in newly diagnosed patients relative to healthy donors. With CD4+ cells, TCR diversity rose significantly by C4D1, but not with CD8+ cells. Repertoire differences lack defined causes, possibly disease activity or prior therapy.

The assay was immunoSEQ multiplex PCR, and TCRdb's table has in-frame clones only and misses some. This table has fewer than 3,000 clones, 75% appearing once. V was cut by 1 base and J by 3 bases, with 10 bases left in between. The CDR3 covers 14 residues. Looked up from germline, CDR1 is GTSNPN and CDR2 is SVGIG (reference sequence). Regarding time point: cycle 4 day 1 (C4D1), after six to seven weeks of nivolumab. All the patients suffered relapse after autologous stem cell transplantation, and brentuximab vedotin exposure differed. After PBMCs were thawed, their CD8+ T cells were isolated by magnetic negative selection. This clone ranks as large. The antigen is unknown.

This receptor was identified in a human donor with classical Hodgkin lymphoma. The rearrangement links TRBV30 to TRBJ1-3, with unresolved D. The sample here was CD8+ T cells from blood, taken before the fourth cycle of nivolumab. CDR3 sequence: CAWSEGVDGNTIYF. The CDR3 region has the DNA TGTGCCTGGAGTGAGGGCGTGGATGGAAACACCATATATTTT.